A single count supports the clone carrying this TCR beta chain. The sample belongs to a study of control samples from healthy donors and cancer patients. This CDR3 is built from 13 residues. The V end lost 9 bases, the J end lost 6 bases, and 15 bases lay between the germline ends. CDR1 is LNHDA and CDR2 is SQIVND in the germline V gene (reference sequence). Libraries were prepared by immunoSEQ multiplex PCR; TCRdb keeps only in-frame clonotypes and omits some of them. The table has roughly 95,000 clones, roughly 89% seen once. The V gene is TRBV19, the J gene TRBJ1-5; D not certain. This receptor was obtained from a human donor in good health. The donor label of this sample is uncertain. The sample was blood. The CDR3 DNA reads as TGTGCCAGCAGACGGGTTGAAAGTCAGCCCCAGCATTTT. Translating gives CASRRVESQPQHF.